This TCR beta chain was captured by sequencing in a study of control samples from healthy donors and cancer patients. CDR3 length: 16 residues. Germline V gives CDR1 LGHNA, CDR2 YNFKEQ. V gave up 0 bases and J gave up 3 bases, with 14 bases separating them. Using immunoSEQ multiplex PCR, the repertoire was profiled, and TCRdb retains in-frame clones only, with some absent. Found here are some 150,000 clones, about nine tenths of them singletons; the top ten hold less than 5.5%. The sequenced sample was blood. This rearrangement joins TRBV4-2 to TRBJ1-2; no clear D gene. The clonotype originates from a man under 40 in good health. CDR3 region: CASSQDHQDSHYGYTF. The CDR3 DNA sequence: TGTGCCAGCAGCCAAGATCATCAGGATTCACACTATGGCTACACCTTC.